This TCR beta chain originates from a study of CD8+CD57+ T cells in acquired aplastic anemia. Across the whole study: Sorted CD4+ and CD8+ cell DNA averaged around 3 ug. On average, healthy donors gave 9.5 million to 14 million reads for CD4+ cells. Study-level points and caveats: The number of CD8+ CDR3 sequences shared by patients and controls was twenty-nine. In CD8+ cells, Simpson's diversity showed no significant difference between patients and controls.

Genomic DNA was employed as the template in profiling TCR beta VDJ and CDR3. TCRdb reprocessed the reads via MiXCR and lists one record per CDR3 protein. The sample includes about 110,000 distinct CDR3 sequences, around half of them seen just once. In this sample, this clonotype turned up many times. Its antigen is currently unknown. The specimen was sorted CD4+, CD8+, or CD8+CD57+ T cells (not recorded which) from PBMCs. The clonotype comes from a human donor in good health, serving as a control.

This CDR3 is CASSESPRSDTEAFF. Written as DNA, the CDR3 is TGTGCCAGCAGTGAATCGCCGCGGTCCGACACTGAAGCTTTCTTT. The chain joins TRBV2 to TRBJ1-1, with D hard to call. V lost 2 bases and J lost 3, with 13 bases in between. This CDR3 is 15 amino acids long. Germline V gene lookup returns CDR1 SNHLY and CDR2 FYNNEI.